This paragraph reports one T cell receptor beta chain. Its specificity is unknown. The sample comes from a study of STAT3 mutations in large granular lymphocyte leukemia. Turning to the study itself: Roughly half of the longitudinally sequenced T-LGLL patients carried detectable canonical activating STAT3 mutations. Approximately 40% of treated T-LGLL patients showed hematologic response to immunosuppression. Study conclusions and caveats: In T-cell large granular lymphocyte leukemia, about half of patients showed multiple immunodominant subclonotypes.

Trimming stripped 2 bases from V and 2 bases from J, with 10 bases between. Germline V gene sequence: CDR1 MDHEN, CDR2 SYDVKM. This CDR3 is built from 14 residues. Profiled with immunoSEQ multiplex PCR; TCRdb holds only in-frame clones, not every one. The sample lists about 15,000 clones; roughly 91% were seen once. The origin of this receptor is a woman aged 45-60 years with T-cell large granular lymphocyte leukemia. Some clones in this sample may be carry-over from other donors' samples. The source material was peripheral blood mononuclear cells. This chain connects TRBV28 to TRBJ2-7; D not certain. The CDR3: CASSLVGKAYEQYF. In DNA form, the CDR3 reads TGTGCCAGCAGTTTAGTGGGTAAGGCCTACGAGCAGTACTTC.